This T cell receptor beta chain was found in a study of high-grade serous ovarian cancer treatment subgroups. The assay was immunoSEQ multiplex PCR, and TCRdb's table has in-frame clones only and misses some. The sample lists some 4,000 clones, about 70% occurring once. V lost 2 bases and J lost 8, with 6 bases in between. The germline V gene encodes CDR1 LNHDA and CDR2 SQIVND (reference sequence). The CDR3 has 11 residues. Tumor samples were obtained before definitive surgery or chemotherapy. The chain joins TRBV19 to TRBJ1-2, with unresolved D. This sequence was found in a human donor with high-grade serous ovarian cancer. The specimen sequenced was tumor tissue. In DNA form, the CDR3 reads TGTGCCAGTAGTATACCGGGCGGCTACACCTTC. This codes for CASSIPGGYTF.